A single sample gave rise to the 10 T cell receptor beta chains below, sequenced in a study of blood T cells in healthy people across ages. Combining a sample-barcoded 5' primer with a J-beta primer mix, a second PCR ran for roughly 7 to 12 cycles. A single record per CDR3 protein comes from TCRdb applying MiXCR to the 5' RACE reads. Among a few hundred thousand distinct CDR3 sequences listed, about half were seen once. The sample taken for sequencing was blood. These receptors all stem from a man aged 60 to 75 in good health.

V is TRBV7-2 and J is TRBJ2-5; 8 bases are shared with TRBD1. The CDR3 length is 14 residues. Trimming cost V 4 bases and J 11 bases; bases outside gene matches: 12. Per the germline V gene, CDR1 is SGHTA and CDR2 is FQGNSA. The CDR3 spells CASSSRTGSNEQYF. CDR3 DNA sequence: TGTGCCAGCAGCTCCCGGACAGGGAGCAATGAGCAGTACTTC.

The rearrangement links TRBV6-1 to TRBJ1-2; D is uncertain. V lost 4 bases, J lost 3 bases, and 9 bases lay in between. The CDR3 totals 13 residues. The germline gives CDR1 MNHNS, CDR2 SASEGT. For the CDR3, the DNA is TGTGCCAGCAGTGTGGATGGAGACTATGGCTACACCTTC. It specifies CASSVDGDYGYTF.

The J gene is TRBJ2-1, the V gene TRBV4-3, with 12 bases identical to TRBD2. Trimming removed 1 base from V and 6 bases from J; junction bases left unmatched: 1. The length of the CDR3 is 15 residues. The germline V gene has CDR1 LGHNA and CDR2 YSLEER. Written as DNA, the CDR3 is TGCGCCAGCAGCCAAGGACTAGCGGGAGCCAATGAGCAGTTCTTC. It encodes CASSQGLAGANEQFF.

This clonotype was observed a few times. The V call is TRBV7-2, the J call TRBJ1-5, with D tentatively TRBD1 (5 bases). CDR1 is SGHTA, CDR2 FQGNSA, per germline. Trimming cost V 3 bases and J 6 bases, with 12 bases left between them. This CDR3 is built from 14 residues. CDR3 nucleotide sequence: TGTGCCAGCAGCTTGGGGCAGGCGGGTCAGCCCCAGCATTTT. Translated: CASSLGQAGQPQHF.

The chain couples TRBV20-1 to TRBJ2-4; D perhaps matches TRBD2 (5 bases). This CDR3 comprises 14 residues. Trimming removed 6 bases at V and 1 base at J, with 13 bases between. From germline, CDR1 is DFQATT and CDR2 SNEGSKA (reference sequence). The CDR3 here is CSAAAGEAKNIQYF. For the CDR3, the DNA is TGCAGTGCCGCCGCCGGGGAGGCCAAAAACATTCAGTACTTC.

This clonotype was seen repeatedly, ten times or more. The J gene is TRBJ2-5, the V gene TRBV29-1; a weak D match, TRBD2 (6 bases). Trimming took 7 bases from V and 0 from J, leaving 15 bases between them. The CDR3 spans 14 residues. Germline CDR1 reads SQVTM; CDR2 reads ANQGSEA. In nucleotides, the CDR3 is TGCAGCGCTGGAGGGCAGTTGTACCAAGAGACCCAGTACTTC. It is translated as CSAGGQLYQETQYF.

V is TRBV12-3 or TRBV12-4 and J is TRBJ1-1; possible D gene TRBD1, 5 bases. The CDR3 sequence is 13 residues long. V lost 7 bases and J lost 3, with 12 bases in between. CDR3 DNA sequence: TGTGCCAGCACCCTCCAGGGTTACACTGAAGCTTTCTTT. It translates to CASTLQGYTEAFF.

CDR3 nucleotides: TGTGCCAGCAGTGAAGCAGCTGGGCAGGGGGGATACGAGCAGTACTTC. Translation: CASSEAAGQGGYEQYF. The rearrangement joins TRBV6-1 to TRBJ2-7; possible D gene TRBD1, 7 bases. CDR1 and CDR2 (germline): MNHNS, SASEGT. The CDR3 totals 16 residues. The germline V and J ends were trimmed by 0 bases and 4 bases, with 16 bases remaining between them.

This clonotype was observed a few times. The rearrangement uses TRBV20-1 and TRBJ2-7, with D possibly TRBD2 on 6 matching bases. The V end was cut by 6 bases, the J end by 2 bases, with 17 bases between. Germline V gene lookup returns CDR1 DFQATT and CDR2 SNEGSKA (reference sequence). This CDR3 is built from 14 residues. Written as DNA, the CDR3 is TGCAGTGCACCCAGCGGGCAGGGTGCCTACGAGCAGTACTTC. It yields the protein CSAPSGQGAYEQYF.

The table lists this clonotype with a few counts. V usage is TRBV6-5 and J usage is TRBJ1-2; TRBD1 matches at 9 bases. The germline V gene has CDR1 MNHEY and CDR2 SVGAGI. After removal of 6 bases from V and 4 bases from J, the junction contained 9 bases not matched to a gene. The CDR3 runs 15 residues. DNA of the CDR3: TGTGCCAGCAGAAGTGGCGGACAGGGGAGCTATGGCTACACCTTC. Translating it yields CASRSGGQGSYGYTF.